This section outlines one T cell receptor beta chain sequence together with its context. The antigen is unknown. Profiling relied on immunoSEQ multiplex PCR, and the TCRdb table lists in-frame clones only, not all of them. The sample has some 21,000 clones, roughly 78% seen once; the top ten hold about 8.8%. This sample was included in a study of CD4+ T cells in melanoma. The study, taken as a whole, reports: A reported correlation linked neoantigen-specific CD4+ T cells to CD8+, macrophage and B cell function.

This clonotype originated in a human donor with melanoma.

Here the CDR3 reads CASSLLANPGTRDTGELFF. In nucleotides, the CDR3 is TGTGCCAGCAGCTTGTTGGCGAACCCCGGGACAAGGGACACCGGGGAGCTGTTTTTT. The chain employs TRBV5-6 and TRBJ2-2, with D perhaps matching TRBD1 (6 bases). V was cut by 1 base and J by 3 bases, with 22 bases left in between. Germline V gene data show CDR1 as SGHDT and CDR2 as YYEEEE. This CDR3 is 19 amino acids long.